This TCR beta chain was captured by sequencing in a study of blood T cell repertoires in COVID-19. For the study at large: Samples representing acute and convalescent COVID-19 were sourced from the United States, Italy and Spain. The analysed material was cDNA or gDNA that came from T cells, B-cell-depleted T cells, or PBMCs.

V lost 3 bases, J lost 5 bases, and 5 bases stayed unmatched. This CDR3 has 15 residues. Germline lookup yields CDR1 SGDLS and CDR2 YYNGEE. As handled by the study authors: Reference gene primer amplification in the assay estimated nucleated cell counts. The protocol was immunoSEQ multiplex PCR, while the TCRdb copy is restricted to in-frame clones and leaves out a portion. The V and J calls and clone size come from that table; D and trimming were worked out from the DNA. There are about 250,000 clones in the sample; more than 70% occur only once, and roughly 8.7% lies in the top ten. The receptor's source is a man in his forties with active or convalescent COVID-19. The V call is TRBV9, the J call TRBJ2-3, with TRBD2 matching over 11 bases. Sequencing was done on a sample of peripheral blood. The CDR3 loop is CASSGSGRAGDTQYF. CDR3 DNA: TGTGCCAGCAGCGGTAGCGGGAGGGCCGGAGATACGCAGTATTTT.